Listed below are T cell receptor beta chains from one sample, sequenced in a study of shared T cell receptors in the human thymus. Profiled with immunoSEQ multiplex PCR; TCRdb holds only in-frame clones, not every one. Among about 610,000 clones listed, approximately 90% were seen once. These same data were also listed under a study on human thymus T cells.

The sequenced sample consisted of thymocytes. The receptors stem from a boy under three years old with a congenital heart defect. Each CDR3 is given with its conserved first and last residue. A D gene is named only where the DNA matches it firmly. Clone size is stated in some rows and not others, as once, few, many or a class when expanded.

v_gene	abundance	d_gene	j_gene	CDR3aa	CDR3nt
TRBV18	-	TRBD2	TRBJ2-1	CASPSGTGNEQFF	TGTGCCAGCCCCAGCGGGACTGGGAATGAGCAGTTCTTC
TRBV5-1	-	-	TRBJ2-3	CASSLAEGPSTDTQYF	TGCGCCAGCAGCTTGGCGGAGGGGCCTAGCACAGATACGCAGTATTTT
TRBV29-1	-	TRBD2	TRBJ2-1	CSVDSWTSGYNEQFF	TGCAGCGTTGACAGTTGGACTAGCGGGTACAATGAGCAGTTCTTC
TRBV28	-	-	TRBJ1-2	CASSLQGGIDYGYTF	TGTGCCAGCAGTTTACAGGGAGGTATTGACTATGGCTACACCTTC
TRBV7-2	few	TRBD2	TRBJ2-5	CASSLAPGLAGGLDDRTQYF	TGTGCCAGCAGCTTAGCCCCGGGGCTAGCGGGAGGGCTCGATGATCGGACCCAGTACTTC
TRBV27	once	-	TRBJ1-2	CASSLRGLDYGYTF	TGTGCCAGCAGTTTGCGGGGGCTTGACTATGGCTACACCTTC
TRBV4-3	-	-	TRBJ1-1	CAGSRGKETEAFF	TGCGCCGGGTCCAGGGGTAAGGAAACTGAAGCTTTCTTT
TRBV9	-	TRBD1	TRBJ2-7	CASSPQGQPTYEQYF	TGTGCCAGCAGCCCCCAGGGACAGCCTACCTACGAGCAGTACTTC
TRBV11-2	-	TRBD2	TRBJ2-7	CASSHTLRESSYEQYF	TGTGCCAGCAGCCATACTTTGCGGGAGAGCTCCTACGAGCAGTACTTC
TRBV15	once	-	TRBJ1-1	CATSRVRGSATNTEAFF	TGTGCCACCAGCAGAGTAAGGGGAAGTGCTACAAACACTGAAGCTTTCTTT
TRBV11-3	-	-	TRBJ2-1	CASSPTSSEGDEQFF	TGTGCCAGCAGCCCGACTAGTTCGGAGGGCGATGAGCAGTTCTTC
TRBV5-1	-	TRBD2	TRBJ2-7	CASSCTGTSGSPPTYEQYF	TGCGCCAGCAGCTGCACCGGGACTAGCGGGAGTCCGCCGACCTACGAGCAGTACTTC
TRBV7-2	-	TRBD2	TRBJ2-3	CASSRPSGRDTQYF	TGTGCCAGCAGCCGTCCTAGCGGGAGAGATACGCAGTATTTT
TRBV11-2	-	-	TRBJ2-1	CASSLKGGSDEQFF	TGTGCCAGCAGCTTAAAAGGAGGGAGCGATGAGCAGTTCTTC
TRBV7-6	-	TRBD2	TRBJ2-7	CASSLVGLARYEQYF	TGTGCCAGCAGCTTAGTGGGACTAGCTCGCTACGAGCAGTACTTC
TRBV28	-	-	TRBJ2-3	CASSFPSDRSGGSTQYF	TGTGCCAGCAGTTTTCCCTCGGACAGGTCAGGGGGGAGTACGCAGTATTTT
TRBV29-1	-	TRBD2	TRBJ2-1	CSVEDRGGRASLDNEQFF	TGCAGCGTTGAAGATCGGGGCGGGAGGGCCTCATTGGACAATGAGCAGTTCTTC
TRBV10-2	-	TRBD2	TRBJ2-2	CASGASGQTGELFF	TGCGCCTCAGGGGCTAGCGGGCAGACCGGGGAGCTGTTTTTT
TRBV5-1	-	TRBD2	TRBJ2-7	CASSLGGTSSNEQYF	TGCGCCAGCAGCTTGGGGGGGACTAGCTCCAACGAGCAGTACTTC